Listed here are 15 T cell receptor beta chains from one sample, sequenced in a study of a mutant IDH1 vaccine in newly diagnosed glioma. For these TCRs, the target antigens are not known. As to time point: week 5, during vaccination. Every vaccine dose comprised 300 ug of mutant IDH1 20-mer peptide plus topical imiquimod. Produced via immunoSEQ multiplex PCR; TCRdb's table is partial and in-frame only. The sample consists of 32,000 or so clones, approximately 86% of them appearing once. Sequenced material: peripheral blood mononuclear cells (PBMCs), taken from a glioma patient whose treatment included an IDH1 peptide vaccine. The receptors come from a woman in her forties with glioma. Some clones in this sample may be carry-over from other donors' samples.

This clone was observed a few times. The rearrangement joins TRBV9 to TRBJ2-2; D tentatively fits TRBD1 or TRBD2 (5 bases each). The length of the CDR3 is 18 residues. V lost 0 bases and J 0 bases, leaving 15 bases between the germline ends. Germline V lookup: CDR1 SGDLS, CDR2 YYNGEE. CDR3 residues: CASSVARYGTPNTGELFF. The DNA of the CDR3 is TGTGCCAGCAGCGTAGCTCGGTATGGGACGCCGAACACCGGGGAGCTGTTTTTT.

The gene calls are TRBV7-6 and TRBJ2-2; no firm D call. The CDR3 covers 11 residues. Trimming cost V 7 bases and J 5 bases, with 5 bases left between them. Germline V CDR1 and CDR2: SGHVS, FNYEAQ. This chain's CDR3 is CASTQTGELFF. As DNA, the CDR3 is TGTGCCAGCACCCAAACCGGGGAGCTGTTTTTT.

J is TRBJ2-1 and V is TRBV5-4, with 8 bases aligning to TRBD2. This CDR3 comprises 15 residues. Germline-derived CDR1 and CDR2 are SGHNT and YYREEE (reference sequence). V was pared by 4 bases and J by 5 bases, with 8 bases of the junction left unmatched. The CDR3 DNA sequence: TGTGCCAGCAGCCCTTTAGCGGGAACGAACAATGAGCAGTTCTTC. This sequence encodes CASSPLAGTNNEQFF.

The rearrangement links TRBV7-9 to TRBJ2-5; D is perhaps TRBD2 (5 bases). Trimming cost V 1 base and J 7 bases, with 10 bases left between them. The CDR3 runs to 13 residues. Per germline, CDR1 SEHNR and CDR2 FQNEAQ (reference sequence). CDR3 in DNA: TGTGCCAGCAGCTTAGGGAACGAGGGGACCCAGTACTTC. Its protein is CASSLGNEGTQYF.

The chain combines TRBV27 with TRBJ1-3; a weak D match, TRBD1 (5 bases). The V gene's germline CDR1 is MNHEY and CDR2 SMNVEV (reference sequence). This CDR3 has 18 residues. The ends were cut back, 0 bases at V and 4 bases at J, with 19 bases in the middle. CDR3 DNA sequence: TGTGCCAGCAGTTTATCAGGGACGGCCTACACCGGGGGAAACACCATATATTTT. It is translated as CASSLSGTAYTGGNTIYF.

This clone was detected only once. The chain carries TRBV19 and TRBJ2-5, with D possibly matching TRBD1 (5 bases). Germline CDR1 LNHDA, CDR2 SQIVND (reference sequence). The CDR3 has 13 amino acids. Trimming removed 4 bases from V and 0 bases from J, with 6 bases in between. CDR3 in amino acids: CASSTGNQETQYF. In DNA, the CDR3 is TGTGCCAGTAGTACAGGGAACCAAGAGACCCAGTACTTC.

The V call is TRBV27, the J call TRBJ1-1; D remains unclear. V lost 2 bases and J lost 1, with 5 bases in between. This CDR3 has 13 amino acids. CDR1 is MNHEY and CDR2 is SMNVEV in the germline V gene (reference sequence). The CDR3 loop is CASSLLWNTEAFF. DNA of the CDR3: TGTGCCAGCAGTTTACTGTGGAACACTGAAGCTTTCTTT.

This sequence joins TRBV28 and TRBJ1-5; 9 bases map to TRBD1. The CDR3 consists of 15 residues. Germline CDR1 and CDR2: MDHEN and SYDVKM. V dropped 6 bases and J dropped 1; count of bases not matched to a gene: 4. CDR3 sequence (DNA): TGTGCCAGCAGCGAGGACAGGGGAAGCAATCAGCCCCAGCATTTT. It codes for CASSEDRGSNQPQHF.

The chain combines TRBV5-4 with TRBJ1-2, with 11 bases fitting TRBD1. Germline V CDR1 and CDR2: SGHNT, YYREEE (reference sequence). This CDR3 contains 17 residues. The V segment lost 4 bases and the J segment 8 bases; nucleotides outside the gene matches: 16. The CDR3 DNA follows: TGTGCCAGCAGCCAAGATCAAGGGGACAGGGGGTTTCGGGGCTACACCTTC. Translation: CASSQDQGDRGFRGYTF.

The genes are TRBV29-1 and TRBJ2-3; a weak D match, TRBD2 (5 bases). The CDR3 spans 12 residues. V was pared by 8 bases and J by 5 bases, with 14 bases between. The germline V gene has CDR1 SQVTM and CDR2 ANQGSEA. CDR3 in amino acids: CSPPGTRDTQYF. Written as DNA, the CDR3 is TGCAGCCCACCGGGAACACGAGATACGCAGTATTTT.

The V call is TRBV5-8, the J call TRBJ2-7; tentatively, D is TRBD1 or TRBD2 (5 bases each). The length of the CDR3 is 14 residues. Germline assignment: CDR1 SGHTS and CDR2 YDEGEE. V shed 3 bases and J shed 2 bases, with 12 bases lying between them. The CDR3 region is CASSSTGRTYEQYF. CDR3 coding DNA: TGTGCCAGCAGCTCCACGGGACGGACCTACGAGCAGTACTTC.

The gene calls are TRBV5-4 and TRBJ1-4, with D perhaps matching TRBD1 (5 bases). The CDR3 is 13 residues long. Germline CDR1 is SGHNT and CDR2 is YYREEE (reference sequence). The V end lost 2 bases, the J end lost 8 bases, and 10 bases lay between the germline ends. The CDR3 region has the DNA TGTGCCAGCAGCTTACAGGAGACGGAAAAACTGTTTTTT. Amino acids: CASSLQETEKLFF.

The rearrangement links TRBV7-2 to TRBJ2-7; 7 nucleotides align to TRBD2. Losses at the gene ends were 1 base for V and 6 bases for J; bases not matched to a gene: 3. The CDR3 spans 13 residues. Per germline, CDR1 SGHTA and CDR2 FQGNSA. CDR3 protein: CASSLGAGVEQYF. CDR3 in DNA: TGTGCCAGCAGCTTAGGGGCGGGGGTCGAGCAGTACTTC.

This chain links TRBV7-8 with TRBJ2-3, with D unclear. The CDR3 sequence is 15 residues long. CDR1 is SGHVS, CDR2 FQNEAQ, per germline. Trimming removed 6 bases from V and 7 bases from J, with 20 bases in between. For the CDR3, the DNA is TGTGCCAGCAGTGAAAGGACGGCTGTTGGGAATACGCAGTATTTT. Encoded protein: CASSERTAVGNTQYF.

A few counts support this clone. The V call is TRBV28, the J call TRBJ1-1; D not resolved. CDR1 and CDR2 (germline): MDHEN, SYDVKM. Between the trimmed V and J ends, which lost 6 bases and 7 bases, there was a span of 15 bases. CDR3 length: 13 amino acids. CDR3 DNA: TGTGCCAGCAGCAAAGGACGACGGCGTGAAGCTTTCTTT. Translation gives CASSKGRRREAFF.